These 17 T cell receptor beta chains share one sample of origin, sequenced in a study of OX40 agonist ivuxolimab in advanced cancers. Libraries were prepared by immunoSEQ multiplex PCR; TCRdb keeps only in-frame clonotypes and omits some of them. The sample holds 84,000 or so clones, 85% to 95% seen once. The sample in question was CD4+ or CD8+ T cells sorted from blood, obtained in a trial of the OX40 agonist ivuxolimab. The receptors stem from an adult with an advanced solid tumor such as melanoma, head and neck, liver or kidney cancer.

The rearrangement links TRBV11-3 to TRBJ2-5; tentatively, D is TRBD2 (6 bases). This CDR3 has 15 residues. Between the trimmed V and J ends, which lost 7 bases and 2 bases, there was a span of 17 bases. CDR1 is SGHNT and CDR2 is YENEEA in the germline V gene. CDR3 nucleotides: TGTGCCAGCACCTACCGGGCTAGCGAACAAGAGACCCAGTACTTC. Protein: CASTYRASEQETQYF.

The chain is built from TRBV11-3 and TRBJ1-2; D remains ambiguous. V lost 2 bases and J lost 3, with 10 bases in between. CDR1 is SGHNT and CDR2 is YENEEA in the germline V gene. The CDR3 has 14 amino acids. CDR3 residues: CASSLRGWDYGYTF. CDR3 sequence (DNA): TGTGCCAGCAGCTTAAGAGGATGGGACTATGGCTACACCTTC. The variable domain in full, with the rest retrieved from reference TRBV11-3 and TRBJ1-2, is EAGVVQSPRYKIIEKKQPVAFWCNPISGHNTLYWYLQNLGQGPELLIRYENEEAVDDSQLPKDRFSAERLKGVDSTLKIQPAELGDSAVYLCASSLRGWDYGYTFGSGTRLTVV.

The DNA for the CDR3 is TGTGCCAGCTCACCGGGATCCCAAATTGAAGCTTTCTTT. It specifies CASSPGSQIEAFF. The V and J genes are TRBV18 and TRBJ1-1; D remains ambiguous. This CDR3 region has 13 residues. The germline V gene has CDR1 KGHSH and CDR2 LQKENI. V was pared by 3 bases and J by 7 bases, with 12 bases between.

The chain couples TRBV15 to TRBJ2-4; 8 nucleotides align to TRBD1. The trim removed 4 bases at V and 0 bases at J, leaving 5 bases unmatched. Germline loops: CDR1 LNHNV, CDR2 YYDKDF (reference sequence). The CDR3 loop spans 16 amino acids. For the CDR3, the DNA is TGTGCCACCAGCACGACAGGGGCCATAGCCAAAAACATTCAGTACTTC. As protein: CATSTTGAIAKNIQYF.

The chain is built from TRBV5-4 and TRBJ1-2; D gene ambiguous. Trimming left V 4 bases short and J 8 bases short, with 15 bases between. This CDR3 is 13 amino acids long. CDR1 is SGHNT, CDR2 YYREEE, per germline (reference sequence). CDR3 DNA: TGTGCCAGCAGCGAGGCCGTGGCTCTCGGCTACACCTTC. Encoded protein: CASSEAVALGYTF.

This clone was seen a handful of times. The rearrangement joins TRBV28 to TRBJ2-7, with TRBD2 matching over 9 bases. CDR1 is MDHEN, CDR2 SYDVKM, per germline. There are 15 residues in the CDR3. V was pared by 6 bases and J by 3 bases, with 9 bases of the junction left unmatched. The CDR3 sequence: CASSQATSGSYEQYF. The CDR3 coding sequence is TGTGCCAGCAGCCAAGCGACTAGCGGAAGCTACGAGCAGTACTTC.

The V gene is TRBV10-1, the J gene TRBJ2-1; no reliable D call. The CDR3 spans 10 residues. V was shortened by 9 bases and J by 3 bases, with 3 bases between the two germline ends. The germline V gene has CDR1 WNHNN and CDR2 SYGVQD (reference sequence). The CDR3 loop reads CASFYNEQFF. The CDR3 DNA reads TGCGCCAGTTTCTACAATGAGCAGTTCTTC.

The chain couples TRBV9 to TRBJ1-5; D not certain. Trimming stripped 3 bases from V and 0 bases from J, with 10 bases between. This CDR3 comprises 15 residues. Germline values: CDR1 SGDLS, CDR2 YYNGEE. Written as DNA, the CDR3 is TGTGCCAGCAGCGGTGGAGTAGATAGCAATCAGCCCCAGCATTTT. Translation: CASSGGVDSNQPQHF.

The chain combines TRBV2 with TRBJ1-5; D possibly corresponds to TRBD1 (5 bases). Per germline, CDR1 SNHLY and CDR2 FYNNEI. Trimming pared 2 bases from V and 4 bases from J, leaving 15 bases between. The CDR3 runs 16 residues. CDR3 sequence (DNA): TGTGCCAGCAGTGAACGGCTTGGCAGGGCGAATCAGCCCCAGCATTTT. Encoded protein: CASSERLGRANQPQHF.

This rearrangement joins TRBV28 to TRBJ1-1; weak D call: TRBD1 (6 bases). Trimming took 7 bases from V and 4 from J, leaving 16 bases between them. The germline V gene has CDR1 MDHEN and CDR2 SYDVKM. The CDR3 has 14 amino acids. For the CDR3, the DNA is TGTGCCAGCACCACGGGGGGGGCAGTCACTGAAGCTTTCTTT. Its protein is CASTTGGAVTEAFF.

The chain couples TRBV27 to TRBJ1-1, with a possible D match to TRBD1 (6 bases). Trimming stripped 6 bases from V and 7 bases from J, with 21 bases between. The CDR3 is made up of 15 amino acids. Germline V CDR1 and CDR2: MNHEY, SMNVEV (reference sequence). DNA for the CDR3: TGTGCCAGCAGCTGGGGGGCCGACAGGAATAGTGAAGCTTTCTTT. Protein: CASSWGADRNSEAFF.

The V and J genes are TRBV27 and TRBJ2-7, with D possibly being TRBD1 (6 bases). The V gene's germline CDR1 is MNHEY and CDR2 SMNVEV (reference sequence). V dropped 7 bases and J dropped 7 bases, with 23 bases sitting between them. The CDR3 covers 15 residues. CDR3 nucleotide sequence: TGTGCCAGCAATAGCCGGGACACCCTGTCTTTTGAGCAGTACTTC. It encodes CASNSRDTLSFEQYF.

CDR3 coding DNA: TGTGCCAGCAGCCTAGGGTCAGGGATTGAAGGCTACACCTTC. It yields the protein CASSLGSGIEGYTF. The chain joins TRBV25-1 to TRBJ1-2; D may be TRBD1 (5 bases). Germline V lookup: CDR1 MGHDK, CDR2 SYGVNS. The V end was cut by 6 bases, the J end by 8 bases, with 19 bases between. The CDR3 has 14 residues.

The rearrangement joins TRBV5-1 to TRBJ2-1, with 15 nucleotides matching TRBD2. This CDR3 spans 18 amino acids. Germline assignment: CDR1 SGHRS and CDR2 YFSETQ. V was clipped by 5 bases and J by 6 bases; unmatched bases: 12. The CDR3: CASSRGLAGGGGTNEQFF. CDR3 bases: TGCGCCAGCAGTAGGGGACTAGCGGGAGGAGGAGGGACCAATGAGCAGTTCTTC.

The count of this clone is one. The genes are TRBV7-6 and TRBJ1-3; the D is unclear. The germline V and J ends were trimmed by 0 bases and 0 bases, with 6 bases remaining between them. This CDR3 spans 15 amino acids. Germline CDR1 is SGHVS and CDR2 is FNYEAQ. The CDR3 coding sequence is TGTGCCAGCAGCTTAGCGCCCGGCTCTGGAAACACCATATATTTT. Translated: CASSLAPGSGNTIYF. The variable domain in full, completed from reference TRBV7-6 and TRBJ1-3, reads GAGVSQSPRYKVTKRGQDVALRCDPISGHVSLYWYRQALGQGPEFLTYFNYEAQQDKSGLPNDRFSAERPEGSISTLTIQRTEQRDSAMYRCASSLAPGSGNTIYFGEGSWLTVV.

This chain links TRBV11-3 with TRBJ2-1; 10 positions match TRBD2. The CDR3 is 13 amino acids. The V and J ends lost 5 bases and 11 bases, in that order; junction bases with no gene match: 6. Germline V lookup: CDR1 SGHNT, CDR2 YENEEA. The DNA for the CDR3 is TGTGCCAGCAGCCAACTTACTAGCGGGAAGCAGTTCTTC. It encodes CASSQLTSGKQFF.

CDR3 in DNA: TGTGCCAGCCGACAGGGGTCACTCGAGCAGTACTTC. Translated, it gives CASRQGSLEQYF. The chain combines TRBV28 with TRBJ2-7, with 8 bases lining up with TRBD1. The germline V gene encodes CDR1 MDHEN and CDR2 SYDVKM. The CDR3 totals 12 residues. V was clipped by 8 bases and J by 6 bases; unmatched bases: 6.